This is a list of T cell receptor beta chains from one sample in a study of T cells in tumors after PD-1 blockade. Sequencing used immunoSEQ multiplex PCR; TCRdb keeps in-frame clones, though not all of them. The data show 11,000 to 15,000 clones, roughly 80% seen once. The sequencing used PBMCs, collected after anti-PD-1 treatment. These TCRs come from a human donor with basal cell carcinoma. Each CDR3 is given with its conserved first and last residue. A D gene is named only where the DNA matches it firmly. For some rows the clone size is stated as once, few or many, or as a class when expanded; others skip it.

-	TRBV23-1	-	TRBJ2-7	CASSQSPREPYEQYF	TGCGCCAGCAGTCAAAGTCCCAGGGAGCCCTACGAGCAGTACTTC
-	TRBV3-1/TRBV3-2	large	TRBJ1-5	CASSHKSPINQPQHF	TGTGCCAGCAGCCACAAATCTCCAATCAATCAGCCCCAGCATTTT
-	TRBV20-1	-	TRBJ2-3	CSAGQTDTQYF	TGCAGTGCAGGACAGACAGATACGCAGTATTTT
-	TRBV7-9	-	TRBJ2-3	CASSEDTQYF	TGTGCCAGCAGCGAAGATACGCAGTATTTT
-	TRBV24-1	-	TRBJ1-2	CATSDSAVGYYGYTF	TGTGCCACCAGTGACTCCGCGGTCGGCTACTATGGCTACACCTTC
-	TRBV28	-	TRBJ1-1	CASSRFQGEAFF	TGTGCCAGCAGTCGCTTCCAGGGAGAAGCTTTCTTT
-	TRBV19	-	TRBJ1-5	CASSIGSYSNQPQHF	TGTGCCAGTAGTATCGGCAGTTATAGCAATCAGCCCCAGCATTTT
-	TRBV27	once	TRBJ1-1	CASSWSAVNTEAFF	TGTGCCAGCAGTTGGTCAGCAGTGAACACTGAAGCTTTCTTT
TRBD1	TRBV5-5	-	TRBJ2-1	CASSPGTGGSLYNEQFF	TGTGCCAGCAGCCCGGGGACAGGGGGCTCCCTCTACAATGAGCAGTTCTTC
-	TRBV28	-	TRBJ2-7	CASSLWVTGSYEQYF	TGTGCCAGCAGTTTGTGGGTGACGGGCTCCTACGAGCAGTACTTC
-	TRBV2	-	TRBJ1-3	CASTSEVGNTIYF	TGTGCCAGCACCTCAGAAGTTGGAAACACCATATATTTT
TRBD2	TRBV7-6	-	TRBJ2-2	CASTPVIAGFRSVTGELFF	TGTGCCAGCACACCGGTAATAGCGGGATTTCGGTCGGTCACCGGGGAGCTGTTTTTT
-	TRBV28	-	TRBJ2-7	CASSLRGGSYEQYF	TGTGCCAGCAGTCTTAGGGGGGGTTCCTACGAGCAGTACTTC
-	TRBV5-4	few	TRBJ2-2	CASSLVGGDPGELFF	TGTGCCAGCAGCTTGGTGGGGGGCGACCCCGGGGAGCTGTTTTTT
-	TRBV5-1	-	TRBJ1-4	CASSLARQPATNEKLFF	TGCGCCAGCAGCTTGGCCCGACAGCCTGCAACTAATGAAAAACTGTTTTTT
-	TRBV5-4	-	TRBJ2-7	CASSLEATGPRSYEQYF	TGTGCCAGCAGCTTGGAGGCTACTGGGCCCCGCTCCTACGAGCAGTACTTC
-	TRBV19	-	TRBJ2-7	CASSSYRDSYEQYF	TGTGCCAGTAGTTCCTACAGGGATTCCTACGAGCAGTACTTC
-	TRBV10-3	medium-sized	TRBJ2-7	CAISVDSSTYEQYF	TGTGCCATCAGTGTGGACTCTAGCACCTACGAGCAGTACTTC
TRBD1	TRBV10-2	-	TRBJ2-1	CASWDRGDLREQFF	TGCGCCAGCTGGGACAGGGGGGACCTTCGGGAGCAGTTCTTC
-	TRBV7-9	-	TRBJ2-6	CASSSGVGANVLTF	TGTGCCAGCAGCTCAGGGGTAGGGGCCAACGTCCTGACTTTC
-	TRBV24-1	-	TRBJ2-1	CATSDSGQNYNEQFF	TGTGCCACCAGTGATTCTGGGCAGAACTACAATGAGCAGTTCTTC
TRBD2	TRBV30	-	TRBJ2-1	CAWSRLAGAEQFF	TGTGCCTGGAGTCGACTAGCGGGAGCTGAGCAGTTCTTC
-	TRBV12-3/TRBV12-4	once	TRBJ2-3	CASSLFGTDTQYF	TGTGCCAGCAGTTTATTTGGCACAGATACGCAGTATTTT
-	TRBV18	-	TRBJ1-3	CASSREAGQSSGNTIYF	TGTGCCAGCTCACGAGAGGCAGGCCAGTCCTCTGGAAACACCATATATTTT
TRBD1	TRBV5-1	-	TRBJ2-2	CASSLVQGDTGELFF	TGCGCCAGCAGCTTGGTGCAGGGGGACACCGGGGAGCTGTTTTTT
-	TRBV21-1	once	TRBJ1-5	CASRQYSNQPQHF	TGTGCCAGCCGCCAGTATAGCAATCAGCCCCAGCATTTT
-	TRBV30	-	TRBJ1-2	CAWSVEANYGYTF	TGTGCCTGGAGTGTGGAAGCTAACTATGGCTACACCTTC
TRBD2	TRBV6-5	-	TRBJ2-7	CASSYSEGGTYEQYF	TGTGCCAGCAGTTACTCGGAGGGAGGGACCTACGAGCAGTACTTC
TRBD2	TRBV3-1/TRBV3-2	once	TRBJ2-3	CASSHTSGSGTDTQYF	TGTGCCAGCAGCCATACTAGCGGGAGTGGGACAGATACGCAGTATTTT
TRBD1	TRBV6-5	-	TRBJ1-1	CASRRRDRVTEAFF	TGTGCCAGCCGAAGACGGGACAGGGTTACTGAAGCTTTCTTT
-	TRBV6-2/TRBV6-3	few	TRBJ1-3	CASSYRSLSGNTIYF	TGTGCCAGCAGTTATCGGAGCTTATCTGGAAACACCATATATTTT
TRBD1	TRBV9	-	TRBJ1-6	CASSPGTGLYSPLHF	TGTGCCAGCAGCCCCGGGACAGGGTTGTACTCACCCCTCCACTTT
TRBD1	TRBV28	-	TRBJ2-7	CASSLTGVGSYEQYF	TGTGCCAGCAGTTTAACAGGGGTGGGCTCCTACGAGCAGTACTTC
TRBD2	TRBV28	-	TRBJ2-1	CASRRAGETYNEQFF	TGTGCCAGCAGACGCGCGGGGGAGACTTACAATGAGCAGTTCTTC
TRBD1	TRBV15	-	TRBJ2-3	CATSDSPGTGEVSSADTQYF	TGTGCCACCAGCGACAGCCCGGGGACAGGGGAAGTCTCTAGTGCAGATACGCAGTATTTT
-	TRBV7-9	-	TRBJ2-7	CASSRGFEQYF	TGTGCCAGCAGCCGGGGTTTCGAGCAGTACTTC
-	TRBV19	-	TRBJ1-5	CASSNQGSGQPQHF	TGTGCCAGTAGTAATCAGGGGTCAGGTCAGCCCCAGCATTTT
-	TRBV19	-	TRBJ1-4	CASKNREIGEKLFF	TGTGCCAGTAAGAACAGGGAGATAGGGGAAAAACTGTTTTTT
-	TRBV7-9	-	TRBJ1-3	CASRYSGSTIYF	TGTGCCAGCAGGTACAGCGGTAGCACCATATATTTT
TRBD1	TRBV5-1	-	TRBJ1-4	CASSLGWGQVNEKLFF	TGCGCCAGCAGCTTGGGCTGGGGACAGGTTAATGAAAAACTGTTTTTT
TRBD1	TRBV13	-	TRBJ1-6	CASSLGTGGNSPLHF	TGTGCCAGCAGCTTAGGGACAGGGGGGAATTCACCCCTCCACTTT
TRBD1	TRBV5-1	-	TRBJ1-3	CASSYDRGTGNTIYF	TGCGCCAGCAGCTACGACAGGGGAACGGGAAACACCATATATTTT
-	TRBV6-2/TRBV6-3	-	TRBJ1-5	CASSLGSFSQPQHF	TGTGCCAGCAGTTTGGGCAGTTTCTCTCAGCCCCAGCATTTT
-	TRBV5-6	-	TRBJ1-1	CASTRAANTEAFF	TGTGCCAGTACCCGTGCAGCGAACACTGAAGCTTTCTTT
-	TRBV5-3	-	TRBJ1-2	CARSLRERGMIYGYTF	TGTGCCAGAAGCTTGAGAGAGCGGGGGATGATCTATGGCTACACCTTC
-	TRBV5-6	-	TRBJ2-3	CASSWGESGAVWYF	TGTGCCAGCAGCTGGGGGGAGTCGGGCGCAGTGTGGTATTTT
-	TRBV7-8	once	TRBJ2-7	CASSLEVALSSYEQYF	TGTGCCAGCAGCTTAGAGGTTGCGCTTAGCTCCTACGAGCAGTACTTC
TRBD1	TRBV28	-	TRBJ2-7	CASSPPDRDYEQYF	TGTGCCAGCAGCCCCCCGGACAGGGACTACGAGCAGTACTTC
TRBD1	TRBV19	-	TRBJ2-7	CASSAGTGVGEQYF	TGTGCCAGTTCCGCCGGGACAGGGGTGGGCGAGCAGTACTTC
-	TRBV3-1/TRBV3-2	-	TRBJ2-5	CASSTSGETQYF	TGTGCCAGCAGCACTAGTGGGGAGACCCAGTACTTC
-	TRBV5-6	-	TRBJ1-2	CASSATGYGYTF	TGTGCCAGCAGCGCCACAGGCTATGGCTACACCTTC
TRBD1	TRBV5-4	-	TRBJ1-1	CASSWDRGGTEAFF	TGTGCCAGCAGCTGGGACAGGGGGGGAACTGAAGCTTTCTTT
-	TRBV27	-	TRBJ1-1	CASRENTEAFF	TGTGCCAGCAGAGAGAACACTGAAGCTTTCTTT
TRBD1	TRBV7-3	few	TRBJ1-2	CASSPDRGPWGYTF	TGTGCCAGCAGCCCAGACAGGGGACCCTGGGGCTACACCTTC
-	TRBV30	once	TRBJ1-1	CASTGDSQGNTEAFF	TGTGCCTCAACCGGGGACTCCCAAGGGAACACTGAAGCTTTCTTT
-	TRBV19	-	TRBJ2-1	CASSIQQGYNEQFF	TGTGCCAGTAGTATCCAACAGGGCTACAATGAGCAGTTCTTC
-	TRBV7-8	-	TRBJ2-5	CASSTRTGETQYF	TGTGCCAGCAGCACCCGTACGGGGGAGACCCAGTACTTC